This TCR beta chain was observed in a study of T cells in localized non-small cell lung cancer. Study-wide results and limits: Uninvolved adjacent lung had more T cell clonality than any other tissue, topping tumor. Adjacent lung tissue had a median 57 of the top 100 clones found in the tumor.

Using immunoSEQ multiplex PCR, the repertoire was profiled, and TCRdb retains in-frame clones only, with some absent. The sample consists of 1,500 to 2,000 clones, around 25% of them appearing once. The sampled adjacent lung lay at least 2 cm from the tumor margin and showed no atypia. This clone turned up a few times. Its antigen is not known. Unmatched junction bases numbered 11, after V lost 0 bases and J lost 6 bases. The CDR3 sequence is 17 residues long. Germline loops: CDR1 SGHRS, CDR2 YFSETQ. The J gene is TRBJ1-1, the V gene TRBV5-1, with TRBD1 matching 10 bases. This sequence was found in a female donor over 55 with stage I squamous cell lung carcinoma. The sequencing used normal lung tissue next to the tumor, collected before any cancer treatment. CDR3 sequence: CASSLASGTGAWAEAFF. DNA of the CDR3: TGCGCCAGCAGCTTGGCGTCCGGGACAGGGGCTTGGGCTGAAGCTTTCTTT.